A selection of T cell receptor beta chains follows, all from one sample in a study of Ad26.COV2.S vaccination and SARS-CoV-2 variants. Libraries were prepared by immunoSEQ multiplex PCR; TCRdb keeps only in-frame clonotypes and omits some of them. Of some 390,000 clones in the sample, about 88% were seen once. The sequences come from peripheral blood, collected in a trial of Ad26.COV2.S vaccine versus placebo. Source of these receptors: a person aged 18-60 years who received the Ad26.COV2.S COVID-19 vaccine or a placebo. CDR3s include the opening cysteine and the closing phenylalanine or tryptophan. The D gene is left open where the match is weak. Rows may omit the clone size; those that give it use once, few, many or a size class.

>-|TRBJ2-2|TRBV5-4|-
TGTGCCAGCAGTTCCCGGGACATTACCGGGGAGCTGTTTTTT
CASSSRDITGELFF
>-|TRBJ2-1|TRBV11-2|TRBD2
TGTGCCAGCAGCTTACCTAGCGGGGGGGCTTACAATGAGCAGTTCTTC
CASSLPSGGAYNEQFF
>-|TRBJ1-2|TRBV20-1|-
TGCAGTGCTACTGAGATTGGGTATGGCTACACCTTC
CSATEIGYGYTF
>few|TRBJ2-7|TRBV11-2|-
TGTGCCAGCAGTTCAAACGGATGGGAGCAGTACTTC
CASSSNGWEQYF
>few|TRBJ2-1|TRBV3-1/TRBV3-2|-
TGTGCCAGCAGCCGTGACACGGTTTCCTACAATGAGCAGTTCTTC
CASSRDTVSYNEQFF
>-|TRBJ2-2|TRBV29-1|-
TGCAGCGTTGAGAGTTTCGACACCGGGGAGCTGTTTTTT
CSVESFDTGELFF
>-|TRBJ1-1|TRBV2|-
TGTGCCAGCAGTGCCTCTCGGACAGTGGGAACTGAAGCTTTCTTT
CASSASRTVGTEAFF
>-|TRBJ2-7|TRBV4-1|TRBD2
TGCGCCAGCAGCCGGATGGGACTAGCGGGGATCGAGCAGTACTTC
CASSRMGLAGIEQYF
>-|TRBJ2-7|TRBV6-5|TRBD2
TGTGCCAGCACCAGGCCTAGCGGGGGTGTTTACGAGCAGTACTTC
CASTRPSGGVYEQYF
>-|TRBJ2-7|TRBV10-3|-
TGTGCCATCAGTGAAACAGGTGCTTTCTCCGAGCAGTACTTC
CAISETGAFSEQYF
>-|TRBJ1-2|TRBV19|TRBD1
TGTGCCAGTAGTATAGCCCCGGGACAGGGGGCGGGCGGCTACACCTTC
CASSIAPGQGAGGYTF
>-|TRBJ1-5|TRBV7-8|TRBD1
TGTGCCAGCAGCCTCAGCCTGGTCGGGACAGGGGGTCAGCCCCAGCATTTT
CASSLSLVGTGGQPQHF
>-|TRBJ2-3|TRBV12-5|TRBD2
TGTGCTAGTGCCCTTGGACTAGCGGGGCCGAGGACAGATACGCAGTATTTT
CASALGLAGPRTDTQYF
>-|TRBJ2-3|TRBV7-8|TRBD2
TGTGCCAGCAGCTTAGGCGGGGGGCCCCTCACAGATACGCAGTATTTT
CASSLGGGPLTDTQYF
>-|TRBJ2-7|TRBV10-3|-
TGTGCCATCAGTGAGGCCCGTAGAGGCGAGCAGTACTTC
CAISEARRGEQYF
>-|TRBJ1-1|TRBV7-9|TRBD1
TGTGCCAGCAGCCCGCGACAGGGAGAGAACACTGAAGCTTTCTTT
CASSPRQGENTEAFF
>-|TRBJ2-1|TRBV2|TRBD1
TGTGCCAGCAGTCCGGACAGGACGGGGAGCAATGAGCAGTTCTTC
CASSPDRTGSNEQFF
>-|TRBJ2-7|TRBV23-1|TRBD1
TGCGCCAGCAGTCAACCACGGAGGACAGGGCATTTGTACGAGCAGTACTTC
CASSQPRRTGHLYEQYF
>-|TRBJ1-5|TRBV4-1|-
TGCGCCAGCAGCCAAGGGCGGGAACAGGGTGATCAGCCCCAGCATTTT
CASSQGREQGDQPQHF
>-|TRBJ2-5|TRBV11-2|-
TGTGCCAGCAGCTTAGGGGACTTCGTATGGGAGACCCAGTACTTC
CASSLGDFVWETQYF
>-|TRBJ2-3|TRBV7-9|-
TGTGCCAGCAGCTTCGGAACCGCAGATACGCAGTATTTT
CASSFGTADTQYF
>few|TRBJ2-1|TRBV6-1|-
TGTGCCAGCAGTGAAGCGCCTTTCGCGGTACCAAGAGGAAATGAGCAGTTCTTC
CASSEAPFAVPRGNEQFF
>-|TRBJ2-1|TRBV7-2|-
TGTGCCAGCAGTTTGCGGGGACTCTACAATGAGCAGTTCTTC
CASSLRGLYNEQFF
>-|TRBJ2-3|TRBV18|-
TGTGCCAGCTCACGCGGGTCCCCCACAGATACGCAGTATTTT
CASSRGSPTDTQYF
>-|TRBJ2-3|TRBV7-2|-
TGTGCCAGCAGCCTCCGACTGTCTAGCACAGATACGCAGTATTTT
CASSLRLSSTDTQYF
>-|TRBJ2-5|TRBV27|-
TGTGCCAGCGGACAAGAGACCCAGTACTTC
CASGQETQYF
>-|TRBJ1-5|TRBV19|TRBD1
TGTGCCAGTAGTATGGTAGGACAGGGCAATCAGCCCCAGCATTTT
CASSMVGQGNQPQHF
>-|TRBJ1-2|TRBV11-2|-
TGTGCCAGCAGCTCCGTAGGAGCCACCAACTATGGCTACACCTTC
CASSSVGATNYGYTF
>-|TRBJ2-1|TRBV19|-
TGTGCCAGTAGTATGGTCGGGGTAAATGAGCAGTTCTTC
CASSMVGVNEQFF
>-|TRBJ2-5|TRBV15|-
TGTGCCACCAGCAGAGATATATTAGCGGAGATACAAGAGACCCAGTACTTC
CATSRDILAEIQETQYF
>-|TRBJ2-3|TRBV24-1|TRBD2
TGTGCCACCAGTGCGTCCAGCGGGGGGGCCGGTGGCACAGATACGCAGTATTTT
CATSASSGGAGGTDTQYF
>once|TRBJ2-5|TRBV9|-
TGTGCCAGCAGCGTAGCTTCTAGCAGGGAGACCCAGTACTTC
CASSVASSRETQYF
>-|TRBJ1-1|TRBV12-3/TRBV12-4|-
TGTGCCAGCAGTTTCATCCCGGGGACTGAAGCTTTCTTT
CASSFIPGTEAFF
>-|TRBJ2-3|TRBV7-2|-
TGTGCCAGCAGCCTTGAAACCGGTACGCAGTATTTT
CASSLETGTQYF
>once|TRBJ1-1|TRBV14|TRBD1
TGTGCCAACCACAGGGGCACTGAAGCTTTCTTT
CANHRGTEAFF
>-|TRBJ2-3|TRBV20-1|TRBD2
TGCAGTGCTAGTCTAGCGGGGGGGCTGGATACGCAGTATTTT
CSASLAGGLDTQYF
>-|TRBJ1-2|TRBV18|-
TGTGCCAGCTCAAACGAGGGGCGGAACTATGGCTACACCTTC
CASSNEGRNYGYTF
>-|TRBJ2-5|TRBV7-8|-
TGTGCCAGCAGTCTTTTACCGGGCTCATCTTCCCCGTACTTC
CASSLLPGSSSPYF
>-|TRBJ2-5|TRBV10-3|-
TGTGCCATCAGTGATGGAGGGGGTGGCCTCCAAGAGACCCAGTACTTC
CAISDGGGGLQETQYF
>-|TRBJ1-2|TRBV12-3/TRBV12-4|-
TGTGCCAGCAGTTTCTTACGAGGGGGTGGCTACACCTTC
CASSFLRGGGYTF